Sequencing of this T cell receptor beta chain was carried out in a study of CD8 T cells in ankylosing spondylitis (dated by TCRdb to about 2017). Concerning the study at large: The study profiled T cell receptor beta repertoires in healthy donors and ankylosing spondylitis patients to find disease-linked TCR variants. The full study cohort was made up of 25 to 30 ankylosing spondylitis patients and roughly 100 healthy donors. Peripheral blood samples were taken, and synovial fluid was additionally collected from ankylosing spondylitis patients.

As regards this clonotype: This receptor's antigen is unknown. The record has no base qualities; no much larger clone is one base away.

General study outcomes and caveats: Some motif variants had previously been reported in the synovial fluid and blood of reactive arthritis patients, which suggests shared mechanisms of disease initiation. A CD8+ phenotype was shown by the disease-linked clones, which were found at relatively low frequencies in peripheral blood. A TCR beta motif of about 8 highly homologous amino acid variants appeared characteristic of blood from ankylosing spondylitis patients. The disease-linked clones were reported as significantly enriched in matched synovial fluid samples from ankylosing spondylitis patients.

Instrument used: Illumina HiSeq 2500. TCR beta libraries were prepared by quantitative 5'-RACE with molecular barcodes. The original methods were these. A new computational method based on a probabilistic model of VDJ rearrangement was used to identify disease-linked TCR variants. Through fastp at Q25 and MiXCR, TCRdb rebuilt clones from the public reads, retaining in-frame beta chains. CDR3 protein duplicates are merged, each entry listing the most common genes and DNA. The V and J calls reflect TCRdb's pipeline rather than the authors' work. Present in this sample are fewer than 500,000 distinct CDR3 sequences, roughly a quarter of which were seen just once. Over 0.8% of the sample is taken by the ten largest. Taken from cysteine to phenylalanine, the CDR3 has 14 residues. The kept DNA is CDR3 alone, 42 bases in frame from the first base. CDR1 and CDR2 are read off the germline V gene (reference sequence) as DFQATT and SNEGSKA. Between the V and J ends, shortened by 2 bases and 4 bases respectively, the junction contains 12 bases.

Sequencing was carried out using blood, either unsorted or a sorted T cell fraction (not recorded which). This TCR was recovered from a male donor with ankylosing spondylitis. Recombination joined TRBV20-1 with TRBJ1-3; perhaps TRBD1 is the D gene, with 5 bases matching. The CDR3 reads CSARRGAFGNTIYF. The DNA sequence is given as TGCAGTGCTAGAAGAGGGGCTTTCGGAAACACCATATATTTT.